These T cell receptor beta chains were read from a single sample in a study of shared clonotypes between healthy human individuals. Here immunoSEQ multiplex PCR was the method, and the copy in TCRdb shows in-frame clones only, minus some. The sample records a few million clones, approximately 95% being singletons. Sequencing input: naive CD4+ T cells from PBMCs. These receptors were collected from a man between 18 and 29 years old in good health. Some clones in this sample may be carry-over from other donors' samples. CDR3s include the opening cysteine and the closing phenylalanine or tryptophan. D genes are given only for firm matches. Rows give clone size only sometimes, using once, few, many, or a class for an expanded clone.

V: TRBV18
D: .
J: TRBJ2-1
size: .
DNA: TGTGCCAGCTCACCGGGCCCGGATGCCTACAATGAGCAGTTCTTC
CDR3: CASSPGPDAYNEQFF

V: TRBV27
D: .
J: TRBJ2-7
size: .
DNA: TGTGCCAGCAGCAGGACAATGGGGGAGTCCTACGAGCAGTACTTC
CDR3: CASSRTMGESYEQYF

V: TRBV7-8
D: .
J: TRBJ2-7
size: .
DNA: TGTGCCAGCAGCTTAGGGGGGGCGCGGGAGTACGAGCAGTACTTC
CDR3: CASSLGGAREYEQYF

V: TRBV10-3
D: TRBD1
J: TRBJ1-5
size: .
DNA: TGTGCCACCGGACAGGGCGAAGGTCAGCCCCAGCATTTT
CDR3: CATGQGEGQPQHF

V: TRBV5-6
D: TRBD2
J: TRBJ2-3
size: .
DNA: TGTGCCAGCAGCCGGGGGGGCGCGCCGCAGTATTTT
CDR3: CASSRGGAPQYF

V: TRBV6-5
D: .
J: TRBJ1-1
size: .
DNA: TGTGCCAGCAGTTACTCGTTTACTTCCACTGAAGCTTTCTTT
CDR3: CASSYSFTSTEAFF

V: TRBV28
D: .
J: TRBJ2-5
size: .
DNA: TGTGCCAGCAGTGTGGTTAGGGAACAAGAGACCCAGTACTTC
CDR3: CASSVVREQETQYF

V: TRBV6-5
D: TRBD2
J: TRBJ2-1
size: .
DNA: TGTGCCAGCAGTCGGGGGGGAGGTTCCTACAATGAGCAGTTCTTC
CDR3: CASSRGGGSYNEQFF

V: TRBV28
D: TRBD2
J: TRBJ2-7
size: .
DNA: TGTGCCAGCAGTGTAGCGGGAGGGCCGTGGGAGCAGTACTTC
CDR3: CASSVAGGPWEQYF

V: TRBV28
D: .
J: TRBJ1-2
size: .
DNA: TGTGCCAGCAGTTTATTCCCGGGGGTCTTATATGGCTACACCTTC
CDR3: CASSLFPGVLYGYTF

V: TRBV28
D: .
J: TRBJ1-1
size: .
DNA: TGTGCCAGCAGTTTCGAGACAAACACTGAAGCTTTCTTT
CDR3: CASSFETNTEAFF

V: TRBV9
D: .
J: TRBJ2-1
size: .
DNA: TGTGCCAGCAGCGTCGAGATGGGTTCCTACAATGAGCAGTTCTTC
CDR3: CASSVEMGSYNEQFF

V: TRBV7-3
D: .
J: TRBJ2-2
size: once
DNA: TGTGCCAGCAGCTCGAGCCCGGGCCAAACCGGGGAGCTGTTTTTT
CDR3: CASSSSPGQTGELFF

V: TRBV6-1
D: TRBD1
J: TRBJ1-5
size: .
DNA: TGTGCCAGCAGGAACCGGGACAGGGGATTTCAGCCCCAGCATTTT
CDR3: CASRNRDRGFQPQHF

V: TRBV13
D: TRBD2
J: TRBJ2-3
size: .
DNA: TGTGCCAGCAGCTTACCGGGACTAGCGGGAGCTGCAGATACGCAGTATTTT
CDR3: CASSLPGLAGAADTQYF

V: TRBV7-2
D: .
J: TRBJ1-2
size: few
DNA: TGTGCCAGCAGCTTAGATCTCATAGGCCGTTCTGGCTACACCTTC
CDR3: CASSLDLIGRSGYTF

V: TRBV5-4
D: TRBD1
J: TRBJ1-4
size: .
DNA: TGTGCCAGCAGCCCCAGGGGGTCAACTAATGAAAAACTGTTTTTT
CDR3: CASSPRGSTNEKLFF

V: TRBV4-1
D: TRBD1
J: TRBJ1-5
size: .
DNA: TGCGCCAGCAGCCCCCAAAGGACAGGGGGGGTTGGAATAAATCAGCCCCAGCATTTT
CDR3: CASSPQRTGGVGINQPQHF

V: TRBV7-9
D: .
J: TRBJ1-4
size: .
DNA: TGTGCCAGCAGCTTAGCCGGGGGCGTTGAAAAACTGTTTTTT
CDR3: CASSLAGGVEKLFF

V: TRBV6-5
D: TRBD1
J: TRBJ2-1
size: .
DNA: TGTGCCAGCAGTTCACCCCAGGGGGTCAATGAGCAGTTCTTC
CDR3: CASSSPQGVNEQFF

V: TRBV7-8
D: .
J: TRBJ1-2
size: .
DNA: TGTGCCAGCAGCTTAGGATCCGGTAGGGCAGGAGGGGTGCACGACTATGGCTACACCTTC
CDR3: CASSLGSGRAGGVHDYGYTF

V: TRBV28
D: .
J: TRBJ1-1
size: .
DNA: TGTGCCAGCAGTTTACGTCGCGCCCGAGACACTGAAGCTTTCTTT
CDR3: CASSLRRARDTEAFF

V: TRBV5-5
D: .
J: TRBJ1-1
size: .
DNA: TGTGCCAGCAGCTTGGCGCCGGGGCTGAGCACTGAAGCTTTCTTT
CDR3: CASSLAPGLSTEAFF

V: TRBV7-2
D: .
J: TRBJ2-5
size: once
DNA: TGTGCCAGCAGCTTAGGCCCAGCCCAAGAGGCCCAGTACTTC
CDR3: CASSLGPAQEAQYF

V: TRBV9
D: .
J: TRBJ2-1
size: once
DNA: TGTGCCAGCAGCGGCACTAGCCGCGGCCCGGAGCAGTTCTTC
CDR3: CASSGTSRGPEQFF

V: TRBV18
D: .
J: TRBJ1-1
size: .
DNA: TGTGCCAGCTCACCACCGTCGCAGGGGATCACTGGAGCTTTCTTT
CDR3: CASSPPSQGITGAFF

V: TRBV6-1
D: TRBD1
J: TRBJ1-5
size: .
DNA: TGTGCCAGCAGTGGGCGGGACAGGGTAAATAGCAATCAGCCCCAGCATTTT
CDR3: CASSGRDRVNSNQPQHF

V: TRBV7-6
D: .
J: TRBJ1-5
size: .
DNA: TGTGCCAGCAGCTTAGCGCGGGGCCCGGGGCCCCAGCATTTT
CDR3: CASSLARGPGPQHF

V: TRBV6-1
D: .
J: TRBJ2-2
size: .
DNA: TGTGCCAGCAGCGCCGGGACATACCACACCGGGGAGCTGTTTTTT
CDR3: CASSAGTYHTGELFF

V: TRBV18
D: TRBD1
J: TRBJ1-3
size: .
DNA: TGTGCCAGCTCACTTGGACAGGACTCTGGAAACACCATATATTTT
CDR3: CASSLGQDSGNTIYF

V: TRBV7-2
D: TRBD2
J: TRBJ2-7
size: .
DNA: TGTGCCAGCAGCTCTTCCGGGACTAGCCGCCACGAGCAGTACTTC
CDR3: CASSSSGTSRHEQYF

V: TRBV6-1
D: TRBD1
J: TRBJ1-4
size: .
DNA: TGTGCCAGCAGTGAAGAAGGGAGAGGGACAGCTAATGAAAAACTGTTTTTT
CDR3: CASSEEGRGTANEKLFF

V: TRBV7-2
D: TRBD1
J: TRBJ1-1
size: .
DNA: TGTGCCAGCAGCTTAGACAGGGGAAGGGGCACTGAAGCTTTCTTT
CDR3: CASSLDRGRGTEAFF

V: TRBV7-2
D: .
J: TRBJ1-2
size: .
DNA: TGTGCCAGCAGCTTAAACCAGAACTATGGCTACACCTTC
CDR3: CASSLNQNYGYTF

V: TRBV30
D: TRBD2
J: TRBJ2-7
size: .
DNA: TGTGCCTGGAGTCTAGGGACTAGCCCCCACGAGCAGTACTTC
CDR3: CAWSLGTSPHEQYF

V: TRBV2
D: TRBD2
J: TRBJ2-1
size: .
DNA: TGTGCCAGCAGTGCCGAGAGAAAGCGGGGTTACAATGAGCAGTTCTTC
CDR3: CASSAERKRGYNEQFF

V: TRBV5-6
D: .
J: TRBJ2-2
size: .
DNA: TGTGCCAGCAGCTTGGGGCTGGGGGAGCTGTTTTTT
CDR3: CASSLGLGELFF

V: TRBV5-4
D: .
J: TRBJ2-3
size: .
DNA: TGTGCCAGCATGCGGGACAGCAGCACAGATACGCAGTATTTT
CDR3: CASMRDSSTDTQYF

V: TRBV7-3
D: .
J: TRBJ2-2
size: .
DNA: TGTGCCAGCAGCGGGACCGCCGGTCTCGGGGAGCTGTTTTTT
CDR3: CASSGTAGLGELFF

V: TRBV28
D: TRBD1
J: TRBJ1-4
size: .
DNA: TGTGCCAGCAGCGACAGGGGCGCAACTAATGAAAAACTGTTTTTT
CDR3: CASSDRGATNEKLFF

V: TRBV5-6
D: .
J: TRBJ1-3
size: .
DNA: TGTGCCAGCAGCAAGCTACAGGTGATCTCTGGAAACACCATATATTTT
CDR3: CASSKLQVISGNTIYF

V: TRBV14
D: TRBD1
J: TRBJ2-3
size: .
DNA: TGTGCCAGCAGCCAGAGGACAGGGACGACAGATACGCAGTATTTT
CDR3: CASSQRTGTTDTQYF

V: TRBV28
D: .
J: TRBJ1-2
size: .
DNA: TGTGCCAGCAACCGAGGAGGGCTCGGGAATAACTATGGCTACACCTTC
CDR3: CASNRGGLGNNYGYTF

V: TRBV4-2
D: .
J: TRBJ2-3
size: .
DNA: TGTGCCAGCAGCCACCCCAGGGGAAGCACAGATACGCAGTATTTT
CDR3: CASSHPRGSTDTQYF

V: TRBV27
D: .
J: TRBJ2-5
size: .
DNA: TGTGCCAGCAGTCCTTTGAATCGAGAAGAGACCCAGTACTTC
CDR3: CASSPLNREETQYF

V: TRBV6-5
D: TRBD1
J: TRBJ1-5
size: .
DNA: TGTGCCAGCAGCCGGACAGGGCGGCAGCCCCAGCATTTT
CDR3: CASSRTGRQPQHF

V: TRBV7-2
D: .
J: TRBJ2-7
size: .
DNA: TGTGCCAGCAGCTTAGGGCGGGTCCACGAGCAGTACTTC
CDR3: CASSLGRVHEQYF

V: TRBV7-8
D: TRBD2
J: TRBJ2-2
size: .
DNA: TGTGCCAGCAAAGCGGGATACTCGAGAGGCAACACCGGGGAGCTGTTTTTT
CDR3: CASKAGYSRGNTGELFF

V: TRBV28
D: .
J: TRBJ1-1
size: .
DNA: TGTGCCAGCAGTTTATTTTGGGACCGGGACACTGAAGCTTTCTTT
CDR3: CASSLFWDRDTEAFF

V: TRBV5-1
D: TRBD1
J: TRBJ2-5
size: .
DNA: TGCGCCAGCAGCTCGCGGACAGGGGACGTGACCCAGTACTTC
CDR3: CASSSRTGDVTQYF

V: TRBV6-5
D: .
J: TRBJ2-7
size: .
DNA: TGTGCCAGCAGTTACGAGGGGCAGGGTTGGAGCGAGCAGTACTTC
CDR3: CASSYEGQGWSEQYF

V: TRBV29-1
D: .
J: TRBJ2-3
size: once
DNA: TGCAGCGTTGATCGGAACTCTCCCCCAGATACGCAGTATTTT
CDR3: CSVDRNSPPDTQYF

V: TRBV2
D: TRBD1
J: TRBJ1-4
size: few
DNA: TGTGCCAGCACCCGGGACAGGGATGAAAAACTGTTTTTT
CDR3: CASTRDRDEKLFF

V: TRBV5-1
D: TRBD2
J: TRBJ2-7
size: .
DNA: TGCGCCAGCAGCTTGACCGGAACTAGCGGGAGTATTTCCTACGAGCAGTACTTC
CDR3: CASSLTGTSGSISYEQYF